This record concerns one T cell receptor beta chain sequence. This sample stems from a study of blood T cell repertoires in COVID-19. This table comes from immunoSEQ multiplex PCR, and its TCRdb copy is limited to in-frame clones, with some not included. The table includes 85,000 to 100,000 clones, around 86% detected once. The CDR3 has 14 amino acids. J lost 7 bases, V lost 7 bases, and 8 bases had no gene match. Per germline, CDR1 MNHEY and CDR2 SVGEGT. The sample was peripheral blood. The receptor's source is a man aged 55 to 70 with acute or convalescent COVID-19. The genes are TRBV6-2 or TRBV6-3 and TRBJ1-5; TRBD1 matches 9 bases. CDR3 coding DNA: TGTGCCAGCACCCCTACAGGGGGCTTGCAGCCCCAGCATTTT. Residues: CASTPTGGLQPQHF.